The entry that follows covers one T cell receptor beta chain sequence. This sample is drawn from a study of CD39 and CD103 CD8 tumor-infiltrating T cells. CD8+CD4-CD45RA- cells, CCR7-positive or negative, formed the memory CD8 sort. V shed 4 bases, J shed 2 bases, and the junction held 20 bases outside the gene matches. CDR1 and CDR2 from the germline V gene are LGHNA and YNFKEQ. CDR3 length: 20 amino acids. The repertoire was sequenced with immunoSEQ multiplex PCR; TCRdb's copy has only in-frame clones and lacks some. The sample carries 4,000 to 5,500 clones, 65% to 85% recorded once. This rearrangement joins TRBV4-2 to TRBJ1-3; 7 bases map to TRBD1. This sequence originates from a human donor with head and neck squamous cell carcinoma. Material: CD8+ T cells sorted from blood. Subset here: total memory CD8 T cells (CD45RA-CCR7+/-) from blood or uninvolved lymph node. DNA for the CDR3: TGTGCCAGCAGCCCACTATTGGGTGGGGCACAGGGGACTGCTGGAAACACCATATATTTT. Translated: CASSPLLGGAQGTAGNTIYF.